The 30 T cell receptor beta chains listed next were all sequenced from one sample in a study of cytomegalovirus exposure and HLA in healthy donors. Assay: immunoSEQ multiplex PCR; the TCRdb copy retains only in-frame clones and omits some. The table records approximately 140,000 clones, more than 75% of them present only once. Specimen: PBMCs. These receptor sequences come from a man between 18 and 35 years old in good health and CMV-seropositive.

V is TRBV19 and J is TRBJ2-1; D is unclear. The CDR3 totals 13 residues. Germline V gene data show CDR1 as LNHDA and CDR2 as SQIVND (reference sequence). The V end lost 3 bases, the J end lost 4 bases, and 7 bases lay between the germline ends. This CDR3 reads CASSMAEYNEQFF. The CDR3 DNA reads TGTGCCAGTAGTATGGCGGAATACAATGAGCAGTTCTTC.

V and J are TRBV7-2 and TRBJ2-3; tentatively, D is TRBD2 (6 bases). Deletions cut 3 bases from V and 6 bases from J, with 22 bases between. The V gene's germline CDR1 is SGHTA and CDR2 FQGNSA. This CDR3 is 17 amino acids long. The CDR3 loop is CASSFSGRRALRDTQYF. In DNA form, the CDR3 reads TGTGCCAGCAGCTTTAGTGGGCGGAGGGCTCTCAGGGATACGCAGTATTTT.

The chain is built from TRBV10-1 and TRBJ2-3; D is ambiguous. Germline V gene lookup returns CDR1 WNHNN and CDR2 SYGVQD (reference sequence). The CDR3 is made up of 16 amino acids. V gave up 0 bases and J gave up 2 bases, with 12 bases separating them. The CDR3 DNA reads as TGCGCCAGCAGTGAGTCGACCAGGCTAAACACAGATACGCAGTATTTT. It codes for CASSESTRLNTDTQYF.

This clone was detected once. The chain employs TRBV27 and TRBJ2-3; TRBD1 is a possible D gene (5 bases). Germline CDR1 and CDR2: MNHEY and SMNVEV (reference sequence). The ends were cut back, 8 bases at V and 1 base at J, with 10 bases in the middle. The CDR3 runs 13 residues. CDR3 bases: TGTGCCAGCCGACAGTTGGGCACAGATACGCAGTATTTT. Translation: CASRQLGTDTQYF.

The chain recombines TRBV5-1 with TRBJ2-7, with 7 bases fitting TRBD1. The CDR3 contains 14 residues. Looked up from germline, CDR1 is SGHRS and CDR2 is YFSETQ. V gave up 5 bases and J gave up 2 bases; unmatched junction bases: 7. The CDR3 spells CASRSGTEAYEQYF. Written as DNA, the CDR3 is TGCGCCAGCAGATCGGGGACAGAAGCCTACGAGCAGTACTTC.

The chain's CDR3 is CASSLVVSGIGEQYF. In DNA form, the CDR3 reads TGTGCCAGCAGCTTGGTGGTTAGCGGGATAGGCGAGCAGTACTTC. The chain is built from TRBV5-4 and TRBJ2-7; 8 bases are a match to TRBD2. The CDR3 length is 15 residues. CDR1 and CDR2 from the germline V gene are SGHNT and YYREEE (reference sequence). V lost 0 bases, J lost 6 bases, and 8 bases stayed unmatched.

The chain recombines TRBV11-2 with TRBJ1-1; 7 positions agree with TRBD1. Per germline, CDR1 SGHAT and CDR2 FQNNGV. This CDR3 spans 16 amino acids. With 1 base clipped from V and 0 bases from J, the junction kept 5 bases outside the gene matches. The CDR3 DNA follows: TGTGCCAGCAGCTTAGGGCTCGGGACAGTGAACACTGAAGCTTTCTTT. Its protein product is CASSLGLGTVNTEAFF.

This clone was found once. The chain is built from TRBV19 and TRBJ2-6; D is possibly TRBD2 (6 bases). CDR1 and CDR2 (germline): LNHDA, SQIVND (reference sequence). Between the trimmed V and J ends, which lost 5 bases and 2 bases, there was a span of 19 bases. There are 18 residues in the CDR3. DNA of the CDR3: TGTGCCAGTAGTCCCGGGGGTAGGGACCCGACTGGGGCCAACGTCCTGACTTTC. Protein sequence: CASSPGGRDPTGANVLTF.

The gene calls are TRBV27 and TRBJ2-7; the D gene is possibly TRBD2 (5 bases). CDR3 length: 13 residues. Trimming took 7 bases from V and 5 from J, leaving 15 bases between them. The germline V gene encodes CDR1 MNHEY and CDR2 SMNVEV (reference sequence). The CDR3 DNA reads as TGTGCCAGCACCGGAAGAGGGCGACACGAGCAGTACTTC. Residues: CASTGRGRHEQYF.

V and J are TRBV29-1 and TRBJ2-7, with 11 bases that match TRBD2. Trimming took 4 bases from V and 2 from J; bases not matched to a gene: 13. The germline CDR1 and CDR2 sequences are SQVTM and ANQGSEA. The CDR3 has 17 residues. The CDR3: CSVVRVAGGARAYEQYF. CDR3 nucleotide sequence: TGCAGCGTTGTGAGGGTAGCGGGAGGGGCACGCGCCTACGAGCAGTACTTC.

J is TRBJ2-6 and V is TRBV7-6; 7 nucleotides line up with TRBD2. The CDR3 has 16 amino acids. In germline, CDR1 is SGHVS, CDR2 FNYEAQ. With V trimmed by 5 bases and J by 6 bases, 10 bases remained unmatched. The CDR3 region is CASSQPSAGEANVLTF. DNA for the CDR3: TGTGCCAGCAGCCAACCAAGTGCGGGGGAGGCCAACGTCCTGACTTTC.

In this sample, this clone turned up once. CDR3 in amino acids: CASSYSMGPGNTIYF. The CDR3, as DNA: TGTGCCAGCAGTTACTCGATGGGGCCAGGAAACACCATATATTTT. The J gene is TRBJ1-3, the V gene TRBV6-5; D is perhaps TRBD1 (5 bases). Trimming took off 0 bases at V and 4 bases at J, with 10 bases between the two ends. Germline CDR1 and CDR2: MNHEY and SVGAGI. CDR3 length: 15 residues.

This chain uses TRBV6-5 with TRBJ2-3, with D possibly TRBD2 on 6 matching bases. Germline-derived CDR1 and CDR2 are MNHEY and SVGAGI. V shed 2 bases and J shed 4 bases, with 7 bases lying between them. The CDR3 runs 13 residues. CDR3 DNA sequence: TGTGCCAGCAGTTACGGCGGGGCAGATACGCAGTATTTT. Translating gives CASSYGGADTQYF.

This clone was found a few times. The CDR3 is CAWSVSRETQYF. The CDR3, as DNA: TGTGCCTGGAGTGTGTCCCGAGAGACCCAGTACTTC. V usage is TRBV30 and J usage is TRBJ2-5; D unresolved. V gave up 0 bases and J gave up 4 bases, with 6 bases separating them. This CDR3 spans 12 amino acids. CDR1 and CDR2 from the germline V gene are GTSNPN and SVGIG (reference sequence). The complete variable domain, with remaining parts taken from reference TRBV30 and TRBJ2-5, reads SQTIHQWPATLVQPVGSPLSLECTVEGTSNPNLYWYRQAAGRGLQLLFYSVGIGQISSEVPQNLSASRPQDRQFILSSKKLLLSDSGFYLCAWSVSRETQYFGPGTRLLVL.

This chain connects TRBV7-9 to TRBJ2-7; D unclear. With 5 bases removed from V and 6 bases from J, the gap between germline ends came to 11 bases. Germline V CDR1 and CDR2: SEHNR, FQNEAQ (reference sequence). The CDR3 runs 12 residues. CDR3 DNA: TGTGCCAGCAGCATCGGAAGAGGCGAGCAGTACTTC. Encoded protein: CASSIGRGEQYF.

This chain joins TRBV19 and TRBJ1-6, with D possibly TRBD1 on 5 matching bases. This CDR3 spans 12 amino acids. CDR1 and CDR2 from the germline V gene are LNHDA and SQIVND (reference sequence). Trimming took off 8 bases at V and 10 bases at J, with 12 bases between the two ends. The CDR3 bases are TGTGCCAGTTGGGGGAGGGACTCACCCCTCCACTTT. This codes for CASWGRDSPLHF.

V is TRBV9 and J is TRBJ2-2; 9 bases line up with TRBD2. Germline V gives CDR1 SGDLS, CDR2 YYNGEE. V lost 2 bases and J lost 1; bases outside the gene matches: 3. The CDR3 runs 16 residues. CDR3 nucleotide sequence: TGTGCCAGCAGCGTGGGGACTAGCTGGAACACCGGGGAGCTGTTTTTT. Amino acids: CASSVGTSWNTGELFF.

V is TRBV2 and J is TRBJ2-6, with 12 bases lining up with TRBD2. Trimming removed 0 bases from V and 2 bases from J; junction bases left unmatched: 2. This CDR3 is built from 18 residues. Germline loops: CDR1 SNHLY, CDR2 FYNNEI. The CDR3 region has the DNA TGTGCCAGCAGTGAAGCGCTAGCGGGAGGGCCTGGGGCCAACGTCCTGACTTTC. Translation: CASSEALAGGPGANVLTF.

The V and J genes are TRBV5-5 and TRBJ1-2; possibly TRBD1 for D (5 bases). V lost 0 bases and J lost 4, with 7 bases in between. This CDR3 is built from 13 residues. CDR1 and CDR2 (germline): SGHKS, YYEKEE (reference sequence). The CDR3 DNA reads TGTGCCAGCAGCTTGGACAGGACCTATGGCTACACCTTC. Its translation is CASSLDRTYGYTF.

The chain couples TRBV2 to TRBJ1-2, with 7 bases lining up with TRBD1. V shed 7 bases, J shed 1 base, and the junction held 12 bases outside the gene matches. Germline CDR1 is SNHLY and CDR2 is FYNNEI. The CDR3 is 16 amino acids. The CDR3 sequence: CASTLMGQNFNYGYTF. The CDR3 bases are TGTGCCAGCACCCTAATGGGACAGAACTTTAACTATGGCTACACCTTC.

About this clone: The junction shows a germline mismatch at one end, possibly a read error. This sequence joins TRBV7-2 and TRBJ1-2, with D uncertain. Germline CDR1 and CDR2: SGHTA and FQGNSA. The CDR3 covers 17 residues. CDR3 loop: CASNLYGGSGWNYGYTF. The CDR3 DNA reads TGTGCCAGCAACTTATACGGAGGGAGTGGGTGGAACTATGGCTACACCTTC.

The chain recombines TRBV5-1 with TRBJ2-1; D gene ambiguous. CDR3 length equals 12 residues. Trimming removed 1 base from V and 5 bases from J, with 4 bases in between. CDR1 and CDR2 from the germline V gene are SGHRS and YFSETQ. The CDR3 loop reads CASSLQNNEQFF. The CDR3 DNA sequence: TGCGCCAGCAGCTTGCAAAACAATGAGCAGTTCTTC.

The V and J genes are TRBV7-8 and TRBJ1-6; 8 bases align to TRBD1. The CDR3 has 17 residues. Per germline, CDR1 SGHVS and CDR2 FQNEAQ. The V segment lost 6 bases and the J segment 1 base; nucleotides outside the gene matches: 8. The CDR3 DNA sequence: TGTGCCAGCAGAAGACAGGGGAGCACGTCCTATAATTCACCCCTCCACTTT. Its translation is CASRRQGSTSYNSPLHF.

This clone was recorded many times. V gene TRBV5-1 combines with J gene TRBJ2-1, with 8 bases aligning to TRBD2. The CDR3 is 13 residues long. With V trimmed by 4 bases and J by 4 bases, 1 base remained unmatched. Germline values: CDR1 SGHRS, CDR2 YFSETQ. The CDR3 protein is CASSRGGYNEQFF. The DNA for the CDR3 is TGCGCCAGCAGCCGGGGGGGATACAATGAGCAGTTCTTC.

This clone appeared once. CDR3: CASSPTGTHNEKLFF. Here the CDR3 DNA reads TGTGCCAGCAGTCCAACCGGGACACATAATGAAAAACTGTTTTTT. This chain connects TRBV27 to TRBJ1-4, with TRBD1 as a possible D gene (6 bases). Trimming left V 5 bases short and J 4 bases short, with 14 bases between. CDR1 MNHEY and CDR2 SMNVEV come from the germline V gene (reference sequence). The CDR3 has 15 amino acids.

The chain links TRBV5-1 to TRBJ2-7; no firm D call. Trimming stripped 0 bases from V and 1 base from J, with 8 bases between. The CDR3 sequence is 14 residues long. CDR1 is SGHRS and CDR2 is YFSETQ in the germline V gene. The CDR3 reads CASSLGPESYEQYF. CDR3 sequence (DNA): TGCGCCAGCAGCTTGGGCCCGGAGTCCTACGAGCAGTACTTC.

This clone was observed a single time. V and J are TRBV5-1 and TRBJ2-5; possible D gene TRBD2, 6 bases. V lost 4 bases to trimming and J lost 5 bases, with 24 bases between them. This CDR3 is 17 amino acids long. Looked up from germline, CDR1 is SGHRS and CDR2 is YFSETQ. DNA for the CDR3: TGCGCCAGCAGCCCCGGGACTTACGCCCTCTGGGAGGAGACCCAGTACTTC. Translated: CASSPGTYALWEETQYF.

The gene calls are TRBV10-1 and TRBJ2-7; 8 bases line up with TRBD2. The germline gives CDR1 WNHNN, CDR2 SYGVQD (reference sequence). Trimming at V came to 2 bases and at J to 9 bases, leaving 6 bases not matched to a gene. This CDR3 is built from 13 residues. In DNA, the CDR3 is TGCGCCAGCAGTGAGATTAGCGGGATTGGGCAGTACTTC. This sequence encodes CASSEISGIGQYF.

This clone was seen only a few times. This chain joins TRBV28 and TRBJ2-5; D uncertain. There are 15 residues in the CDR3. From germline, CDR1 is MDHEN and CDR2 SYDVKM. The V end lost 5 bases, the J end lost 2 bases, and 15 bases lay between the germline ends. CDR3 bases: TGTGCCAGCAGTACCAGCAGGATTTATCAAGAGACCCAGTACTTC. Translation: CASSTSRIYQETQYF.

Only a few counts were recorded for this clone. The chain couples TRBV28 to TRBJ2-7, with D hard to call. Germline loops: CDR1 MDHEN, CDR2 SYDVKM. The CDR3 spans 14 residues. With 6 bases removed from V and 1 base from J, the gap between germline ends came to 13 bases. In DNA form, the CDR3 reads TGTGCCAGCAGAATTACCCACAGATCCTACGAGCAGTACTTC. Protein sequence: CASRITHRSYEQYF.